Each of the 7 T cell receptor beta chains below was sequenced from the same sample in a study of shared clonotypes between healthy human individuals. TCRdb's copy holds only in-frame clones and misses some; the assay was immunoSEQ multiplex PCR. The sample includes approximately 2.4 million clones, approximately 94% seen only once; the top ten take roughly 0.13%. Material for sequencing was naive CD4+ T cells sorted from blood. The subset here: CD45RA+ positively selected. The receptor source for this set is a man between 18 and 35 years old in good health.

The V gene is TRBV19, the J gene TRBJ1-6; D not certain. V was pared by 9 bases and J by 0 bases, with 9 bases between. The CDR3 loop spans 14 amino acids. From germline, CDR1 is LNHDA and CDR2 SQIVND (reference sequence). This CDR3 reads CASCRGSYNSPLHF. As DNA, the CDR3 is TGTGCCAGCTGCCGGGGCTCCTATAATTCACCCCTCCACTTT.

The chain uses TRBV2 and TRBJ1-2; D is unclear. Trimming left V 2 bases short and J 7 bases short, with 14 bases between. The germline CDR1 and CDR2 sequences are SNHLY and FYNNEI. The CDR3 is 14 amino acids. CDR3: CASSERTDSGGYTF. Here the CDR3 DNA reads TGTGCCAGCAGTGAACGAACGGACTCGGGTGGCTACACCTTC.

The chain recombines TRBV10-1 with TRBJ2-1, with TRBD2 matching over 7 bases. This CDR3 contains 14 residues. Germline lookup yields CDR1 WNHNN and CDR2 SYGVQD (reference sequence). V was clipped by 2 bases and J by 8 bases; unmatched bases: 6. CDR3 DNA sequence: TGCGCCAGCAGTGAGAGCGGGACGGGAGATGAGCAGTTCTTC. This codes for CASSESGTGDEQFF.

This chain joins TRBV6-5 and TRBJ2-7; D is undetermined. In germline, CDR1 is MNHEY, CDR2 SVGAGI. This CDR3 spans 15 amino acids. Between the trimmed V and J ends, which lost 2 bases and 1 base, there was a span of 12 bases. The CDR3 here is CASSYGRLLSYEQYF. CDR3 DNA sequence: TGTGCCAGCAGTTACGGCAGGCTTCTTTCCTACGAGCAGTACTTC.

This clone showed up just a few times. Other DNA variants within this sample encode the same CDR3. The genes are TRBV5-1 and TRBJ2-2, with a tentative D call TRBD1 (6 bases). CDR1 and CDR2 from the germline V gene are SGHRS and YFSETQ. This CDR3 comprises 14 residues. V was cut by 4 bases and J by 1 base, with 8 bases left in between. Here the CDR3 DNA reads TGCGCCAGCAGCCTGACAGGGAACACCGGGGAGCTGTTTTTT. Translation: CASSLTGNTGELFF. Full variable domain (outside the CDR3, taken from reference TRBV5-1 and TRBJ2-2): KAGVTQTPRYLIKTRGQQVTLSCSPISGHRSVSWYQQTPGQGLQFLFEYFSETQRNKGNFPGRFSGRQFSNSRSEMNVSTLELGDSALYLCASSLTGNTGELFFGEGSRLTVL.

This sequence joins TRBV5-1 and TRBJ1-6, with 10 bases matching TRBD1. The ends lost 2 bases at V and 8 bases at J; junction bases unmatched: 4. The CDR3 totals 15 residues. Germline values: CDR1 SGHRS, CDR2 YFSETQ. This CDR3 is CASSFIGTGDSPLHF. In DNA, the CDR3 is TGCGCCAGCAGCTTCATAGGGACAGGGGATTCACCCCTCCACTTT.

The V and J genes are TRBV9 and TRBJ1-2, with a tentative D call TRBD1 (5 bases). V shed 4 bases and J shed 0 bases, with 28 bases lying between them. Germline CDR1 SGDLS, CDR2 YYNGEE. The CDR3 consists of 20 residues. This chain's CDR3 is CASSPDAGLKVIMANYGYTF. In DNA form, the CDR3 reads TGTGCCAGCAGCCCCGATGCAGGGCTAAAGGTTATTATGGCTAACTATGGCTACACCTTC.